Described below is a single T cell receptor beta chain sequence and its context. This CDR3 is 12 amino acids long. CDR1 is SGHTA and CDR2 is FQGNSA in the germline V gene. Trimming shortened V by 3 bases and J by 6 bases, and 3 bases separated the two germline ends. The data stem from a study of shared clonotypes between healthy human individuals. Produced via immunoSEQ multiplex PCR; TCRdb's table is partial and in-frame only. Here the sample spans approximately 980,000 clones, about 80% being singletons. This sequence joins TRBV7-2 and TRBJ1-6; D unclear. The TCR was taken from a man between 18 and 29 years old in good health. Sequencing was carried out using memory CD4+ T cells sorted from blood. Described subset: CD45RA-negative fraction. CDR3 coding DNA: TGTGCCAGCAGCTTCGTTAATTCACCCCTCCACTTT. Residues: CASSFVNSPLHF.